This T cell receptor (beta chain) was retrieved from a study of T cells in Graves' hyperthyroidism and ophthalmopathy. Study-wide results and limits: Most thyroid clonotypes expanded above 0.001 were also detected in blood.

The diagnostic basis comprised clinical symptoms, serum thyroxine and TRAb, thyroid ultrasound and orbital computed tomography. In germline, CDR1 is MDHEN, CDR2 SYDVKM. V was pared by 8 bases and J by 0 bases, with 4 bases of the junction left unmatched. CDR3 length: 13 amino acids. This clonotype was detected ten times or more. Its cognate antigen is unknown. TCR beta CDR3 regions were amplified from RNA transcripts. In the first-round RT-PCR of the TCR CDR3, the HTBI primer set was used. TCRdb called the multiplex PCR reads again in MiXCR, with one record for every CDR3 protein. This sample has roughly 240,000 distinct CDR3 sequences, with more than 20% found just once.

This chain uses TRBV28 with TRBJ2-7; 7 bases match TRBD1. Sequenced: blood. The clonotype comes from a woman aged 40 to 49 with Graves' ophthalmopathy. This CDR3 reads CASGDSSSYEQYF. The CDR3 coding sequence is TGTGCCAGCGGGGACAGCAGCTCCTACGAGCAGTACTTC.